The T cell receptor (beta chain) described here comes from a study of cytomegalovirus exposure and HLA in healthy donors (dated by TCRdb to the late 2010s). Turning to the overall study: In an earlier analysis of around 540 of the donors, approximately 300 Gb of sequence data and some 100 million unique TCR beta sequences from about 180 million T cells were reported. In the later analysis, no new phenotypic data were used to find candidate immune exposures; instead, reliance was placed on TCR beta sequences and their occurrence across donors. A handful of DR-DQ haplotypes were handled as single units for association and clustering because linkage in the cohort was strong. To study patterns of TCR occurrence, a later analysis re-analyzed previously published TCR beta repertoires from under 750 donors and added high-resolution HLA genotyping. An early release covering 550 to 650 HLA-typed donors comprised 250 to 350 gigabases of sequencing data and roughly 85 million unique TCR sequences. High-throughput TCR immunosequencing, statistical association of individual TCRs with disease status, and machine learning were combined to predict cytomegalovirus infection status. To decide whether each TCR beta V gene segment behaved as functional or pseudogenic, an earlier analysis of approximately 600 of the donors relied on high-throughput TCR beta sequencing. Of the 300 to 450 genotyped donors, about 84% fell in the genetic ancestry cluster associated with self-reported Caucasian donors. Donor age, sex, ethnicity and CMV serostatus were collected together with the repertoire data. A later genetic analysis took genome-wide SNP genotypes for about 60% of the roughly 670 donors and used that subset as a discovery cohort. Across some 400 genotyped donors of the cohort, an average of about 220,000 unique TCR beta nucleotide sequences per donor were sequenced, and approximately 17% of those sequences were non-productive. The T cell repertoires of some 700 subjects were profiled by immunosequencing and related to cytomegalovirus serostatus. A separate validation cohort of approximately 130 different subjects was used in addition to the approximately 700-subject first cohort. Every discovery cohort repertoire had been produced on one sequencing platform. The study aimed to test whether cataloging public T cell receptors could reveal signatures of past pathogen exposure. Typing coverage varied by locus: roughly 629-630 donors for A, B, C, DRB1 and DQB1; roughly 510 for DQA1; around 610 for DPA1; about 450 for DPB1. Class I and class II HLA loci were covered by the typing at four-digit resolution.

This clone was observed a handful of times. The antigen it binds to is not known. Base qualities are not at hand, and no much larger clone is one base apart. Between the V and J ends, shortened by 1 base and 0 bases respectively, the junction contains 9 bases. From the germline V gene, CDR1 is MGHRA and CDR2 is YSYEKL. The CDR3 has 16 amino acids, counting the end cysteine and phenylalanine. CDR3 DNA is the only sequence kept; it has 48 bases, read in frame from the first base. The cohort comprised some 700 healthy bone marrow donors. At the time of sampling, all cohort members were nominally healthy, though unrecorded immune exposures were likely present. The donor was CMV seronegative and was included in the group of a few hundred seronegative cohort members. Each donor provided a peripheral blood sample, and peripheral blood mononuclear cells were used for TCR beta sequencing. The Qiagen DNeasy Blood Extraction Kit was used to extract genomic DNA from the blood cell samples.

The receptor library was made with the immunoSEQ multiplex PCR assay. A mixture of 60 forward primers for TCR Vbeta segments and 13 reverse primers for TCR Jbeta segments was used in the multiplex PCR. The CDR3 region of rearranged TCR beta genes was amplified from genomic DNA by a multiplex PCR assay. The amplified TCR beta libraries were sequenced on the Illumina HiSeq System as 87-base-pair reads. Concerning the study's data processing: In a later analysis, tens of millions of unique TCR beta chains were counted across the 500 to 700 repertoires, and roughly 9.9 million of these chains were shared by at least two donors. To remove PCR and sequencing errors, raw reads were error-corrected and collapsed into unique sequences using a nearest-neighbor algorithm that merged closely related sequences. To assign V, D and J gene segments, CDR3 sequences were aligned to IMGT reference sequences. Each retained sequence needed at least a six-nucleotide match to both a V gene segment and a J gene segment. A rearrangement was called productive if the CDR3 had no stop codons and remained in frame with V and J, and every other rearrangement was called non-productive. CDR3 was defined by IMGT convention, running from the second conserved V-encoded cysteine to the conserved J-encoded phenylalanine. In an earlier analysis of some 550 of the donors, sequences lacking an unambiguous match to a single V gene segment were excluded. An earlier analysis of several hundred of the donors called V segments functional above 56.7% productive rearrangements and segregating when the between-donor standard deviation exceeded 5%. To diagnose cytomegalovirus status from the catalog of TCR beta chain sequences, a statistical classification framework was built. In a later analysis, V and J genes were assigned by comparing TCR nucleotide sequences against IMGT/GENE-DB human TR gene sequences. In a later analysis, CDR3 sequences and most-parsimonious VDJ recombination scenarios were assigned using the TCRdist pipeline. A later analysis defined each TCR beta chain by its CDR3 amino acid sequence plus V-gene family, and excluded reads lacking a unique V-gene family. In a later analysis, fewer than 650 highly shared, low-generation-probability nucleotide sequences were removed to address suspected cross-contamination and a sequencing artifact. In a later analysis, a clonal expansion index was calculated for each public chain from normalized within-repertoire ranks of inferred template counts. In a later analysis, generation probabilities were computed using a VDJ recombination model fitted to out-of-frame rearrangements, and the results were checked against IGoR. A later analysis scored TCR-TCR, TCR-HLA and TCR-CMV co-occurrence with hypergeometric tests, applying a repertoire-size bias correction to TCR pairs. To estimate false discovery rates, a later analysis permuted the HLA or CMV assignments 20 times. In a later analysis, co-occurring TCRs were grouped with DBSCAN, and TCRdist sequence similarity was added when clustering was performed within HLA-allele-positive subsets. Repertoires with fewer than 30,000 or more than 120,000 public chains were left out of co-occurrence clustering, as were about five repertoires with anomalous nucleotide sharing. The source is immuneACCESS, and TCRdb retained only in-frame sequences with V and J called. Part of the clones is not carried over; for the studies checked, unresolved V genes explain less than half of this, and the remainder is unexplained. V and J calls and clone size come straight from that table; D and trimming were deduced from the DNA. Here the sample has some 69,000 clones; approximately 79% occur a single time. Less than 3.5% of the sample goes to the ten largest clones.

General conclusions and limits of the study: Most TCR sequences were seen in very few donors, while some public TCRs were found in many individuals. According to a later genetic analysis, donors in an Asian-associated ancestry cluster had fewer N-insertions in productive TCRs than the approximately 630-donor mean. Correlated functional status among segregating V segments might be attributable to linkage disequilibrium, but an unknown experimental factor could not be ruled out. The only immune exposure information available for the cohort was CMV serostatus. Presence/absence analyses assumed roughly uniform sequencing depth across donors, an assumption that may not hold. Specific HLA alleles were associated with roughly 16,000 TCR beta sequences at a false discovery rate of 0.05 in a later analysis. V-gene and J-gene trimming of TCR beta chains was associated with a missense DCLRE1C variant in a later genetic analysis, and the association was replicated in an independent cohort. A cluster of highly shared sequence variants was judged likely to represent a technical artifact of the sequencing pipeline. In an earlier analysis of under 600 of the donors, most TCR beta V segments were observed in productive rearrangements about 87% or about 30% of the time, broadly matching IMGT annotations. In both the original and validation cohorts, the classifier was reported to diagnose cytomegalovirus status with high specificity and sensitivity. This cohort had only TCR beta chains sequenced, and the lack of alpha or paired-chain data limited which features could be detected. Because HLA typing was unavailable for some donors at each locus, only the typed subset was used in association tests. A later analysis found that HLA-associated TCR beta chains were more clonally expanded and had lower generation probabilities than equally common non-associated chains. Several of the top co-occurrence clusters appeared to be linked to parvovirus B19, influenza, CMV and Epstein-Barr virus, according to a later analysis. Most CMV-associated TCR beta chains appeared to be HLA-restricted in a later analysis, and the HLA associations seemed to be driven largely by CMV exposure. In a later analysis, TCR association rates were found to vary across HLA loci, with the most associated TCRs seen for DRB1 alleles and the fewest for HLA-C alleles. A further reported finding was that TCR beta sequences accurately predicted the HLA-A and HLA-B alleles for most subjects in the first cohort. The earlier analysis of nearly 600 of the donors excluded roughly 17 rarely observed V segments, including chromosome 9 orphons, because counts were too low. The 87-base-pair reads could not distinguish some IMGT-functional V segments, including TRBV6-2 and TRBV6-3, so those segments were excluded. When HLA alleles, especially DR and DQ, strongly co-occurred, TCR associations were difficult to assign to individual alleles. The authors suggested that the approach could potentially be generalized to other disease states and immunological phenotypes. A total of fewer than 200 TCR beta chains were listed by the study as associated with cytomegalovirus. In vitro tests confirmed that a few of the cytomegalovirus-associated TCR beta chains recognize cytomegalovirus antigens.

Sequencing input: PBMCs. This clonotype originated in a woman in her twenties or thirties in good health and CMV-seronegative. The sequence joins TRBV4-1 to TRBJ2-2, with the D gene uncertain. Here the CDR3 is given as CASSQANIPNTGELFF. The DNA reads TGCGCCAGCAGCCAAGCGAACATACCGAACACCGGGGAGCTGTTTTTT.